The 17 T cell receptor beta chains listed next were all sequenced from one sample in a study of blood T cells in healthy people across ages. Primed by a sample-barcoded 5' primer and a J-beta primer mix, a second PCR proceeded for 7 to 11 cycles. TCRdb independently ran MiXCR on the 5' RACE reads; one entry per CDR3 protein. Of a few hundred thousand distinct CDR3 sequences detected, roughly 29% appear once; the ten largest clones hold over 25%. The specimen sequenced was blood. Every receptor here comes from a woman aged 70-85 years in good health.

The chain has TRBV12-3 or TRBV12-4 and TRBJ2-1; 11 nucleotides align to TRBD2. The CDR3 is 19 amino acids. Germline trimming cut 6 bases from V and 5 bases from J; bases unmatched to any gene: 18. CDR3 bases: TGTGCCAGCAGACTAGCGGGAGTCTTTCAACGGGGGCCAAACAATGAGCAGTTCTTC. This encodes CASRLAGVFQRGPNNEQFF.

The V gene is TRBV28, the J gene TRBJ2-2, with D maybe TRBD1 (6 bases). CDR3 length: 16 amino acids. From germline, CDR1 is MDHEN and CDR2 SYDVKM. Trimming pared 3 bases from V and 0 bases from J, leaving 11 bases between. The CDR3 reads CASSLSWTANTGELFF. CDR3 in DNA: TGTGCCAGCAGTTTGTCCTGGACAGCGAACACCGGGGAGCTGTTTTTT.

The V gene is TRBV9, the J gene TRBJ2-7, with 7 bases lining up with TRBD1. The V gene's germline CDR1 is SGDLS and CDR2 YYNGEE. The CDR3 is made up of 15 amino acids. V lost 3 bases, J lost 7 bases, and 13 bases stayed unmatched. CDR3 in DNA: TGTGCCAGCAGCGGACAGGGCTCGTCATCGTCGGAGCAGTACTTC. This gives the protein CASSGQGSSSSEQYF. The entire variable domain, with the rest obtained from reference TRBV9 and TRBJ2-7, is as follows: DSGVTQTPKHLITATGQRVTLRCSPRSGDLSVYWYQQSLDQGLQFLIQYYNGEERAKGNILERFSAQQFPDLHSELNLSSLELGDSALYFCASSGQGSSSSEQYFGPGTRLTVT.

This clonotype was seen at least ten times. The rearrangement uses TRBV4-1 and TRBJ2-1, with a possible D match to TRBD2 (6 bases). The V gene lost 1 base and the J gene lost 4 bases, with 17 bases spanning the gap. Germline CDR1 is MGHRA and CDR2 is YSYEKL. The CDR3 has 17 amino acids. The CDR3 protein is CASSQGLAGRAYNEQFF. The CDR3, as DNA: TGCGCCAGCAGCCAAGGACTGGCGGGAAGGGCATACAATGAGCAGTTCTTC.

This clonotype was detected a few times. CDR3 protein: CASSVGGEDYEQYF. The CDR3 DNA is TGTGCCAGCAGCGTTGGCGGGGAGGACTACGAGCAGTACTTC. The chain uses TRBV9 and TRBJ2-7, with D maybe TRBD2 (6 bases). The ends were cut back, 2 bases at V and 3 bases at J, with 12 bases in the middle. The germline V gene has CDR1 SGDLS and CDR2 YYNGEE. The CDR3 totals 14 residues.

V and J are TRBV18 and TRBJ2-1, with 9 bases matching TRBD2. This CDR3 is built from 17 residues. Germline V lookup: CDR1 KGHSH, CDR2 LQKENI. V shed 2 bases and J 1 base; nucleotides not matched to a gene: 6. DNA for the CDR3: TGTGCCAGCTCACCAGAGCGGGGGGCTAAGTCCTACAATGAGCAGTTCTTC. Translated, it gives CASSPERGAKSYNEQFF.

Only a few counts were recorded for this clonotype. The chain is built from TRBV27 and TRBJ2-2; 7 nucleotides align to TRBD2. Germline lookup yields CDR1 MNHEY and CDR2 SMNVEV (reference sequence). The CDR3 is 14 amino acids. J gave up 5 bases and V 5 bases, and 5 bases lay outside the gene matches. Here the CDR3 DNA reads TGTGCCAGCAGTCGCGGGAGTACTACCGGGGAGCTGTTTTTT. Protein: CASSRGSTTGELFF.

A remark on this clonotype: This clone may be a read error of a much larger clone one base away. The chain couples TRBV29-1 to TRBJ2-5; D is unclear. The closer fit of TRBJ2-1 to the DNA end suggests the J call may be wrong. The CDR3 loop spans 13 amino acids. Germline V gives CDR1 SQVTM, CDR2 ANQGSEA. This CDR3 is CSVEEREVNEQFF. Here the CDR3 DNA reads TGCAGCGTTGAAGAGCGCGAGGTAAATGAGCAGTTCTTC.

J is TRBJ2-4 and V is TRBV5-1, with TRBD2 identical over 7 bases. From germline, CDR1 is SGHRS and CDR2 YFSETQ. V lost 4 bases and J lost 0; bases outside the gene matches: 13. The CDR3 has 18 amino acids. The CDR3 spells CASSERELGGLAKNIQYF. CDR3 in DNA: TGCGCCAGCAGCGAGCGGGAACTCGGGGGTCTAGCCAAAAACATTCAGTACTTC.

This clonotype was detected a few times. The chain links TRBV2 to TRBJ1-6, with D perhaps TRBD1 (5 bases). Germline CDR1 is SNHLY and CDR2 is FYNNEI. Trimming shortened V by 3 bases and J by 6 bases, and 9 bases separated the two germline ends. This CDR3 comprises 14 residues. The CDR3 region is CASSETERNSPLHF. CDR3 coding DNA: TGTGCCAGCAGTGAGACAGAACGTAATTCACCCCTCCACTTT.

Worth noting for this clonotype: This clone may be a read error of a much larger clone one base away. The chain has TRBV13 and TRBJ2-7, with D tentatively TRBD1 (5 bases). Germline CDR1 and CDR2: PRHDT and FYEKMQ (reference sequence). Between the trimmed V and J ends, which lost 8 bases and 6 bases, there was a span of 20 bases. The CDR3 length is 14 residues. The CDR3 region is CASGLMAGRGEQYF. CDR3 nucleotides: TGTGCCAGCGGTCTGATGGCAGGGCGCGGCGAGCAGTACTTC.

The count of this clonotype is one. The chain is built from TRBV13 and TRBJ2-1; TRBD1 matches 8 bases. The trim removed 4 bases at V and 8 bases at J, leaving 4 bases unmatched. Germline V gene sequence: CDR1 PRHDT, CDR2 FYEKMQ (reference sequence). This CDR3 region has 13 residues. Here the CDR3 reads CASSSTGVHEQFF. CDR3 bases: TGTGCCAGCAGCTCGACAGGGGTACATGAGCAGTTCTTC.

Concerning this clonotype: It may be a read error: a sequence one base away is much more abundant. This sequence joins TRBV7-2 and TRBJ2-5; D might be TRBD1 (5 bases). The germline V gene encodes CDR1 SGHTA and CDR2 FQGNSA. The CDR3 extends over 13 amino acids. CDR3 nucleotides: TGTGCCAGCAGCTTCCAGGGTGGAGAGACCCAGTGCTTC. This sequence encodes CASSFQGGETQCF.

The chain carries TRBV29-1 and TRBJ2-2; D not certain. Germline CDR1 and CDR2: SQVTM and ANQGSEA. Trimming took off 0 bases at V and 4 bases at J, with 3 bases between the two ends. There are 12 residues in the CDR3. CDR3 region: CSVEDFTGELFF. CDR3 DNA sequence: TGCAGCGTTGAAGATTTCACCGGGGAGCTGTTTTTT.

The chain joins TRBV5-1 to TRBJ2-5, with 13 bases lining up with TRBD2. The J call could be wrong; TRBJ2-1 is a better fit for the DNA end. The CDR3 loop spans 16 amino acids. CDR1 is SGHRS and CDR2 is YFSETQ in the germline V gene. Here the CDR3 reads CASTLLPGLAGIEQFF. In DNA, the CDR3 is TGCGCCAGCACTCTATTACCGGGACTAGCGGGAATTGAGCAGTTCTTC.

The chain recombines TRBV3-1 with TRBJ2-1; D is unresolved. The CDR3 extends over 17 amino acids. The V end was cut by 2 bases, the J end by 0 bases, with 14 bases between. Germline V lookup: CDR1 LGHDT, CDR2 YNNKEL (reference sequence). The CDR3 here is CASSQNMGPSSYNEQFF. The CDR3 DNA follows: TGTGCCAGCAGCCAAAATATGGGCCCTAGCTCCTACAATGAGCAGTTCTTC.

This clonotype was detected a few times. V and J are TRBV7-9 and TRBJ1-2; a weak D match, TRBD1 (5 bases). This CDR3 spans 13 amino acids. Germline loops: CDR1 SEHNR, CDR2 FQNEAQ (reference sequence). Deletions cut 1 base from V and 8 bases from J, with 11 bases between. Here the CDR3 DNA reads TGTGCCAGCAGCTTAGACAGGAGGGGAGGCTACACCTTC. As protein: CASSLDRRGGYTF.